The 26 T cell receptor beta chains below were found in one sample sequenced in a study of regulatory T cells in long-lasting Graves disease. The time point: newly diagnosed GD, antithyroid drugs for less than 3 months. After RNA was extracted from PBMCs, the TCR library was made from it. Relying on iRepertoire HTBI primers and Arm-PCR of CDR3 regions, the team built TCR beta libraries. TCRdb redid the calling of the multiplex PCR reads with MiXCR, one entry per CDR3 protein. This sample has a few hundred thousand distinct CDR3 sequences; 15% to 20% occur once, and the top ten carry 30%. The sample was also reused in another study, on T cells in Graves' hyperthyroidism and ophthalmopathy.

The source was peripheral blood mononuclear cells (PBMCs), collected at new diagnosis, from a patient treated with antithyroid drugs. The receptors shown here come from a man aged 40-50 years with Graves disease.

This clonotype was seen repeatedly, ten times or more. The V and J genes are TRBV20-1 and TRBJ2-7; 9 bases align to TRBD1. The germline gives CDR1 DFQATT, CDR2 SNEGSKA (reference sequence). After removal of 1 base from V and 3 bases from J, the junction contained 10 bases not matched to a gene. The CDR3 extends over 16 amino acids. This CDR3 is CSARAGTGSLRYEQYF. In nucleotides, the CDR3 is TGCAGTGCTAGAGCGGGGACAGGGTCTCTGCGCTACGAGCAGTACTTC.

This clonotype was seen repeatedly, ten times or more. V and J are TRBV6-1 and TRBJ1-1; unclear D gene. Germline CDR1 and CDR2: MNHNS and SASEGT. Trimming stripped 6 bases from V and 0 bases from J, with 8 bases between. The CDR3 contains 13 residues. CDR3 bases: TGTGCCAGCAGGATAAAATTGAACACTGAAGCTTTCTTT. Its protein product is CASRIKLNTEAFF.

In this sample, this clonotype turned up many times. This sequence joins TRBV18 and TRBJ1-1; 9 bases line up with TRBD1. CDR3 length: 15 amino acids. CDR1 is KGHSH, CDR2 LQKENI, per germline. V gave up 3 bases and J gave up 3 bases; unmatched junction bases: 5. As DNA, the CDR3 is TGTGCCAGCTCACCGAACAGGGGGCTGGACACTGAAGCTTTCTTT. This translates into CASSPNRGLDTEAFF. The whole variable domain, remainder taken from reference TRBV18 and TRBJ1-1, is NAGVMQNPRHLVRRRGQEARLRCSPMKGHSHVYWYRQLPEEGLKFMVYLQKENIIDESGMPKERFSAEFPKEGPSILRIQQVVRGDSAAYFCASSPNRGLDTEAFFGQGTRLTVV.

There are a few counts of this clonotype. In DNA form, the CDR3 reads TGTGCCAGCTCAGAACTTCAGACTAGCGGACTCACAGATACGCAGTATTTT. Translating it yields CASSELQTSGLTDTQYF. This chain joins TRBV18 and TRBJ2-3; TRBD2 aligns across 9 bases. The CDR3 runs 17 residues. Losses at the gene ends were 5 bases for V and 2 bases for J; bases not matched to a gene: 11. Germline loops: CDR1 KGHSH, CDR2 LQKENI. The full variable domain, its missing parts supplied by reference TRBV18 and TRBJ2-3, is NAGVMQNPRHLVRRRGQEARLRCSPMKGHSHVYWYRQLPEEGLKFMVYLQKENIIDESGMPKERFSAEFPKEGPSILRIQQVVRGDSAAYFCASSELQTSGLTDTQYFGPGTRLTVL.

This clonotype was picked up a small number of times. The CDR3: CASSLTSGGAVTGELFF. The CDR3 DNA sequence: TGTGCCAGCAGTTTAACTAGCGGGGGGGCGGTCACCGGGGAGCTGTTTTTT. The chain links TRBV12-3 or TRBV12-4 to TRBJ2-2; 13 nucleotides match TRBD2. The CDR3 totals 17 residues. V dropped 2 bases and J dropped 4; count of bases not matched to a gene: 4.

In its sample, this clonotype was seen many times. The chain has TRBV6-1 and TRBJ2-1, with 10 bases fitting TRBD2. With 6 bases clipped from V and 7 bases from J, the junction kept 6 bases outside the gene matches. The CDR3 runs 14 residues. Germline CDR1 and CDR2: MNHNS and SASEGT. The CDR3 DNA is TGTGCCAGCAGGCCTAGCGGGGGTCGGAATGAGCAGTTCTTC. Protein product: CASRPSGGRNEQFF.

This clonotype was seen only a few times. One base away lies a much larger clone, so this may be a sequencing read error. The chain uses TRBV5-1 and TRBJ1-5, with D possibly TRBD1 on 5 matching bases. CDR1 and CDR2 from the germline V gene are SGHRS and YFSETQ. V was pared by 3 bases and J by 5 bases, with 9 bases between. This CDR3 has 13 amino acids. The CDR3 bases are TGCGCCAGCAGCTCGAGAGGGGATCAGCCCCAGCATTTT. It translates to CASSSRGDQPQHF. The whole variable domain, remainder taken from reference TRBV5-1 and TRBJ1-5, is KAGVTQTPRYLIKTRGQQVTLSCSPISGHRSVSWYQQTPGQGLQFLFEYFSETQRNKGNFPGRFSGRQFSNSRSEMNVSTLELGDSALYLCASSSRGDQPQHFGDGTRLSIL.

This chain uses TRBV12-3 or TRBV12-4 with TRBJ2-1; D is ambiguous. V was pared by 6 bases and J by 10 bases, with 10 bases between. The length of the CDR3 is 11 residues. CDR3 DNA: TGTGCCAGCAGCATCTACCGAGAGCAGTTCTTC. It codes for CASSIYREQFF.

This clonotype has only a few counts. The J gene is TRBJ2-1, the V gene TRBV3-1; TRBD2 matches 13 bases. The germline CDR1 and CDR2 sequences are LGHDT and YNNKEL (reference sequence). The CDR3 length is 14 residues. J lost 14 bases, V lost 5 bases, and 9 bases had no gene match. The CDR3 coding sequence is TGTGCCAGCAGCTTCCGGACTAGCGGGGGCGGAAAGTTCTTC. Residues: CASSFRTSGGGKFF.

CDR3 nucleotide sequence: TGTGCCAGCAGCGCTAGGACCCCCTCCTACAATGAGCAGTTCTTC. Translation gives CASSARTPSYNEQFF. This chain joins TRBV11-1 and TRBJ2-1; unclear D gene. The V gene lost 5 bases and the J gene lost 0 bases, with 11 bases spanning the gap. Germline V gene lookup returns CDR1 SGHAT and CDR2 FQDESV (reference sequence). The CDR3 totals 15 residues.

V gene TRBV5-6 combines with J gene TRBJ1-1; 7 bases are a match to TRBD1. Germline V gene lookup returns CDR1 SGHDT and CDR2 YYEEEE. V was pared by 4 bases and J by 0 bases, with 18 bases of the junction left unmatched. The CDR3 sequence is 19 residues long. This CDR3 is CASSPIPRQGNPMNTEAFF. CDR3 nucleotides: TGTGCCAGCAGCCCCATACCCCGACAGGGTAACCCTATGAACACTGAAGCTTTCTTT.

This clonotype was observed at least ten times. The chain joins TRBV20-1 to TRBJ2-3, with D perhaps being TRBD1 or TRBD2 (5 bases each). The CDR3 sequence is 15 residues long. Per the germline V gene, CDR1 is DFQATT and CDR2 is SNEGSKA (reference sequence). The ends were cut back, 6 bases at V and 0 bases at J, with 16 bases in the middle. In DNA, the CDR3 is TGCAGTGCCGTATTCCGGGACCTTAGCACAGATACGCAGTATTTT. This sequence encodes CSAVFRDLSTDTQYF.

This clonotype was picked up many times. The chain couples TRBV4-3 to TRBJ2-3, with 13 positions matching TRBD2. CDR3 size: 17 residues. With 2 bases clipped from V and 5 bases from J, the junction kept 7 bases outside the gene matches. Germline V gene data show CDR1 as LGHNA and CDR2 as YSLEER. The CDR3 protein is CASSQTRGLAGRDTQYF. CDR3 sequence (DNA): TGCGCCAGCAGCCAAACTCGGGGACTAGCGGGAAGAGATACGCAGTATTTT.

Many counts were recorded for this clonotype. V gene TRBV20-1 combines with J gene TRBJ2-5; D possibly corresponds to TRBD2 (6 bases). The germline gives CDR1 DFQATT, CDR2 SNEGSKA (reference sequence). The CDR3 covers 13 residues. V lost 6 bases to trimming and J lost 0 bases, with 11 bases between them. The CDR3 loop is CSAERTNQETQYF. The CDR3 bases are TGCAGTGCCGAACGGACTAACCAAGAGACCCAGTACTTC.

This clonotype occurred a few times. The V gene is TRBV20-1, the J gene TRBJ2-7; tentative D call: TRBD2 (5 bases). CDR3 length: 13 residues. The germline V and J ends were trimmed by 5 bases and 0 bases, with 11 bases remaining between them. Germline loops: CDR1 DFQATT, CDR2 SNEGSKA (reference sequence). The CDR3 protein is CSAHRELSYEQYF. The CDR3 region has the DNA TGCAGTGCTCACCGGGAACTCTCCTACGAGCAGTACTTC.

This clonotype was found many times. The chain has TRBV24-1 and TRBJ2-3; the match to TRBD1 covers 8 bases. Germline-derived CDR1 and CDR2 are KGHDR and SFDVKD. The CDR3 consists of 15 residues. The V segment lost 5 bases and the J segment 4 bases; nucleotides outside the gene matches: 7. The CDR3 bases are TGTGCCACCAGTGGTTCGGACAGGGCAGCAGATACGCAGTATTTT. As protein: CATSGSDRAADTQYF.

This clonotype was seen many times. The CDR3 spells CASSQEGADNEQFF. The CDR3 DNA sequence: TGCGCCAGCAGCCAAGAAGGGGCCGACAATGAGCAGTTCTTC. The V call is TRBV4-3, the J call TRBJ2-1; perhaps TRBD1 as D (5 bases). Germline V CDR1 and CDR2: LGHNA, YSLEER. The CDR3 is 14 amino acids. Trimming pared 0 bases from V and 5 bases from J, leaving 8 bases between.

This clonotype was detected many times. The chain's CDR3 is CASSVTGLDGYTF. The CDR3 nucleotides are TGCGCCAGCAGCGTTACAGGGTTGGATGGCTACACCTTC. The rearrangement links TRBV5-1 to TRBJ1-2; a possible D gene is TRBD1 (6 bases). CDR1 and CDR2 (germline): SGHRS, YFSETQ. The CDR3 has 13 residues. V lost 4 bases and J lost 6, with 13 bases in between.

This clonotype showed up many times. CDR3 protein: CASILPGQGKNIQYF. The CDR3 DNA reads TGTGCCAGCATCCTTCCGGGACAGGGGAAAAACATTCAGTACTTC. The rearrangement uses TRBV7-3 and TRBJ2-4; 10 nucleotides agree with TRBD1. The length of the CDR3 is 15 residues. With 7 bases clipped from V and 4 bases from J, the junction kept 7 bases outside the gene matches. The germline V gene has CDR1 SGHTA and CDR2 FQGTGA.

This clonotype was counted at least ten times. CDR3 amino acids: CSASLTERGGTDTQYF. The CDR3 nucleotides are TGCAGTGCTAGCCTCACCGAGCGGGGGGGGACAGATACGCAGTATTTT. This rearrangement joins TRBV20-1 to TRBJ2-3; TRBD2 agrees at 10 bases. Germline values: CDR1 DFQATT, CDR2 SNEGSKA (reference sequence). Unmatched junction bases numbered 9, after V lost 3 bases and J lost 3 bases. The CDR3 contains 16 residues.

In this sample, this clonotype turned up a few times. A read error is possible here, since a much larger clone lies one base away. The chain couples TRBV12-3 or TRBV12-4 to TRBJ1-6, with D hard to call. The CDR3 spans 15 residues. Trimming pared 1 base from V and 7 bases from J, leaving 11 bases between. This CDR3 is CASSLGVAANSPLHF. The DNA for the CDR3 is TGTGCCAGCAGTTTAGGGGTCGCAGCAAATTCACCCCTCCACTTT.

This clonotype was picked up many times. The V call is TRBV28, the J call TRBJ1-5; 7 bases are shared with TRBD1. There are 15 residues in the CDR3. Trimming cost V 9 bases and J 5 bases; bases outside gene matches: 13. CDR1 is MDHEN and CDR2 is SYDVKM in the germline V gene. The CDR3 nucleotides are TGTGCCAGTCGACAGGGTGGATCTGGGTATCAGCCCCAGCATTTT. Translating it yields CASRQGGSGYQPQHF.

This clonotype has a count of ten or more. The CDR3 sequence is CASSSGPAGKLFF. The CDR3 coding sequence is TGTGCCAGCAGTTCAGGGCCCGCGGGAAAACTGTTTTTT. This rearrangement joins TRBV12-3 or TRBV12-4 to TRBJ1-4, with D perhaps TRBD1 (5 bases). The CDR3 contains 13 residues. The V and J ends lost 4 bases and 10 bases respectively, with 13 bases between them.

This clonotype was seen at least ten times. The junction departs from the called germline gene at one end, perhaps through a read error. J is TRBJ2-1 and V is TRBV4-3, with D possibly TRBD2 on 6 matching bases. Germline V gives CDR1 LGHNA, CDR2 YSLEER. This CDR3 is built from 15 residues. CDR3 bases: TGTGCCAGCAGCCAAGCCGGGGGTCATCGGAATGAGCAGTTCTTC. Translated, it gives CASSQAGGHRNEQFF.

Of note for this clonotype: Being one base from a much bigger clone, this may be a read error. This chain connects TRBV20-1 to TRBJ2-7; D is perhaps TRBD2 (6 bases). Trimming left V 5 bases short and J 10 bases short, with 24 bases between. The germline V gene has CDR1 DFQATT and CDR2 SNEGSKA (reference sequence). The CDR3 sequence is 14 residues long. The CDR3 loop reads CSAEGGLLYELQYF. CDR3 sequence (DNA): TGCAGTGCTGAGGGAGGACTCCTCTACGAGCTACAGTACTTC.

This clonotype came up many times. The V gene is TRBV2, the J gene TRBJ1-4, with D possibly TRBD1 on 6 matching bases. The CDR3 totals 15 residues. CDR1 SNHLY and CDR2 FYNNEI come from the germline V gene. Deletions cut 1 base from V and 5 bases from J, with 11 bases between. The CDR3 coding sequence is TGTGCCAGCAGTGAAGAACAGGGTGGAAATGAAAAACTGTTTTTT. Amino acid sequence: CASSEEQGGNEKLFF. Combining the CDR3 with reference TRBV2 and TRBJ1-4 gives the whole variable domain EPEVTQTPSHQVTQMGQEVILRCVPISNHLYFYWYRQILGQKVEFLVSFYNNEISEKSEIFDDQFSVERPDGSNFTLKIRSTKLEDSAMYFCASSEEQGGNEKLFFGSGTQLSVL.